This record concerns one T cell receptor beta chain sequence. The sample comes from a study of blood T cell repertoires in COVID-19. Turning to the study itself: There were acute and convalescent COVID-19 samples, and they came from the United States, Italy and Spain. In each case, the material was cDNA or gDNA derived from T cells, B-cell-depleted T cells, or PBMCs.

Per the original methods: Reference gene primer amplification yielded estimated nucleated cell counts. Using immunoSEQ multiplex PCR, the repertoire was profiled, and TCRdb retains in-frame clones only, with some absent. V and J calls and clone size are as listed in that table; D and trimming were resolved from the DNA. The sample yields about 220,000 clones, 84% seen once. V trimming: 4 bases; J trimming: 0 bases; junction bases outside the gene matches: 16. Germline loops: CDR1 SGHNT, CDR2 YYREEE (reference sequence). This CDR3 has 20 amino acids. This clonotype was sampled from a woman between 55 and 75 years old with acute or convalescent COVID-19. Sequenced sample: peripheral blood. V usage is TRBV5-4 and J usage is TRBJ1-1; 12 bases line up with TRBD1. CDR3 protein: CASSGGGTGGTQGMNTEAFF. The CDR3 coding sequence is TGTGCCAGCAGCGGAGGCGGGACAGGGGGCACCCAAGGGATGAACACTGAAGCTTTCTTT. Full variable domain (remainder filled in from reference TRBV5-4 and TRBJ1-1): ETGVTQSPTHLIKTRGQQVTLRCSSQSGHNTVSWYQQALGQGPQFIFQYYREEENGRGNFPPRFSGLQFPNYSSELNVNALELDDSALYLCASSGGGTGGTQGMNTEAFFGQGTRLTVV.